This TCR beta chain comes out of a study of Ad26.COV2.S vaccination and SARS-CoV-2 variants. Across the whole study: Donor allocation was to the COV1001 Ad26.COV2.S trial arm.

This sample's treatment: around 19 received Ad26.COV2.S at low or high dose, single or two shots; several received placebo; per-sample allocation not given. The investigators took samples on day 63 after the first vaccine or placebo injection. Points on this clone: What it binds is unknown.

Libraries were prepared by immunoSEQ multiplex PCR; TCRdb keeps only in-frame clonotypes and omits some of them. The table lists about 430,000 clones, approximately 92% of them singletons, with less than 15% in the top ten. Overall study results and limits: Participants given vaccine showed non-spike TCR breadth similar to that of placebo recipients.

Germline CDR1 and CDR2: LGHNA and YSLEER. Trimming at V came to 1 base and at J to 0 bases, leaving 5 bases not matched to a gene. The CDR3 spans 18 residues. This specimen was peripheral blood, taken in a trial of Ad26.COV2.S vaccine versus placebo. The receptor's source is a person aged 18-65 years who received the Ad26.COV2.S COVID-19 vaccine or a placebo. The chain carries TRBV4-3 and TRBJ2-3; TRBD2 aligns across 12 bases. The CDR3 DNA reads as TGCGCCAGCAGCCAAGGGACTAGCGGGGAAGCTAGCACAGATACGCAGTATTTT. Protein product: CASSQGTSGEASTDTQYF.